This T cell receptor (beta chain) comes out of a study of blood T cell repertoires in COVID-19 (dated by TCRdb to 2018 to 2020). Background on the whole study: The collaborator samples originated in the United States, Italy and Spain and spanned the acute and convalescent phases of COVID-19. The samples were drawn from two sources: the first 160 participants of the ongoing ImmuneRACE study, and 1,000 to 1,500 subjects contributed by 6 global collaborators. The sample metadata nearly always contained a de-identified subject ID, COVID-19 status, age in years and sex. The repertoires were made available in a free public database intended to serve as a resource for research on the immune response to SARS-CoV-2. HLA class I and class II types, where available, came from metadata supplied by the sample provider rather than from assay-based typing. The dataset comprised deeply sampled blood TCRbeta repertoires from subjects exposed to, actively infected with, or recovered from COVID-19. The material from the prospective study consisted of cDNA or gDNA derived from T cells, B-cell-depleted T cells, or PBMCs. What the work shows at the level of the full study, not this receptor alone: Clinical and demographic metadata were provided uncurated, with the amount varying by source and participant.

Unmatched junction bases come to 5, with V trimmed by 3 bases and J by 11 bases. The CDR3 goes from the cysteine to the phenylalanine over 11 residues. Only the CDR3 part of the read is kept: 33 bases, read in frame from the first base. CDR1 DFQATT and CDR2 SNEGSKA were looked up in the germline V gene (reference sequence). Participants in the prospective study were aged 18 to 89 years, lived in 20 to 30 United States geographic areas, and enrolled through a virtual design. Cohort assignment in the prospective study relied on participant-reported clinical history from a screening survey and a study questionnaire. Recovered participants in ImmuneRACE Cohort 3 were defined as having two consecutive negative NP/OP PCR tests, clearance from a healthcare professional, or resolution of symptoms. In the prospective study, mobile phlebotomists collected whole blood, serum and a nasopharyngeal or oropharyngeal swab from each participant. Additional blood draws and questionnaires over an approximately 2-month period could optionally be provided by prospective study participants. Prospective study blood samples were shipped either frozen or at room temperature before DNA extraction.

In regard to this clone: It has no known antigen specificity. There are no base qualities to consult, and no much larger clone falls within one base. The sample has other DNA sequences that encode this CDR3 too.

The immunoSEQ Assay, a bias-controlled multiplex PCR, was used to amplify TCRbeta CDR3 regions from genomic DNA. The paper's data handling went like this. The number of nucleated cells in each sample was estimated by amplification of reference gene primers within the assay. Sequence reads were collapsed and filtered to measure the absolute abundance of every unique TCRbeta CDR3 rearrangement. Productive Simpson clonality was computed per sample as the square root of Simpson's diversity index over productive rearrangements. Imported from immuneACCESS, the table was reduced by TCRdb to in-frame sequences with V and J called. These copies leave out some clones; in studies compared against another copy, an unresolved V gene accounts for under half, and the cause of the remainder is not known. V and J calls and clone size are as listed in that table; D and trimming were resolved from the DNA. The sample has 95,000 to 150,000 clones on record, around 83% of them singletons. The ten largest make up approximately 3.9% of the sample.

Rearrangement joined TRBV20-1 to TRBJ1-2; the central 8 bases match TRBD1. The sequence came from a woman in her 30s who had recovered from COVID-19. The sequenced material came from PBMCs or T cells enriched from blood (not recorded which). The nucleotide sequence reads TGCAGTGCTAGGGACAGGGTGGGTTACACCTTC. It codes for CSARDRVGYTF.